One sample yielded the 19 T cell receptor beta chains listed below, sequenced in a study of Ad26.COV2.S vaccination and SARS-CoV-2 variants. Sequencing used immunoSEQ multiplex PCR; TCRdb keeps in-frame clones, though not all of them. The sample carries around 320,000 clones, about nine tenths recorded once. As to treatment: around 19 received Ad26.COV2.S at low or high dose, single or two shots; about 5 received placebo; per-sample allocation not given. Each sample was drawn 63 days after the first injection (of vaccine or placebo). Material: peripheral blood, obtained in a trial of Ad26.COV2.S vaccine versus placebo. These receptors were obtained from a person between 18 and 60 years old who received the Ad26.COV2.S COVID-19 vaccine or a placebo.

In DNA, the CDR3 is TGTGCCAGTAGTATAGTAGGCAGCGGGGATCAGCCCCAGCATTTT. Amino acids: CASSIVGSGDQPQHF. V is TRBV19 and J is TRBJ1-5; D uncertain. This CDR3 region has 15 residues. Germline values: CDR1 LNHDA, CDR2 SQIVND (reference sequence). V lost 1 base and J lost 5, with 12 bases in between. The full variable domain, completed using reference TRBV19 and TRBJ1-5, is DGGITQSPKYLFRKEGQNVTLSCEQNLNHDAMYWYRQDPGQGLRLIYYSQIVNDFQKGDIAEGYSVSREKKESFPLTVTSAQKNPTAFYLCASSIVGSGDQPQHFGDGTRLSIL.

The chain has TRBV5-1 and TRBJ2-5, with 7 bases that match TRBD2. Germline CDR1 is SGHRS and CDR2 is YFSETQ. The CDR3 contains 13 residues. Trimming at V came to 3 bases and at J to 5 bases, leaving 4 bases not matched to a gene. The CDR3 DNA reads as TGCGCCAGCAGCTCTGGGACTACCGAGACCCAGTACTTC. Its protein is CASSSGTTETQYF.

In its sample, this clone was seen once. The chain couples TRBV19 to TRBJ2-3; TRBD1 or TRBD2 may be the D gene (5 bases each). The V and J ends lost 10 bases and 5 bases respectively, with 22 bases between them. CDR1 LNHDA and CDR2 SQIVND come from the germline V gene (reference sequence). This CDR3 contains 15 residues. The CDR3 sequence is CATSQGVGSGDTQYF. The CDR3, as DNA: TGTGCCACTTCCCAGGGAGTGGGTTCGGGAGATACGCAGTATTTT.

This clone was counted a single time. J is TRBJ2-7 and V is TRBV10-3, with D maybe TRBD2 (6 bases). Looked up from germline, CDR1 is ENHRY and CDR2 is SYGVKD. The V and J ends lost 3 bases and 2 bases respectively, with 17 bases between them. CDR3 length equals 16 residues. The CDR3 nucleotides read TGTGCCATCAGTGAAAGCGGGCCCCCCAGCACCTACGAGCAGTACTTC. Encoded protein: CAISESGPPSTYEQYF.

In its sample, this clone was seen a few times. The gene calls are TRBV2 and TRBJ1-5; tentatively, D is TRBD1 (6 bases). This CDR3 has 16 residues. Trimming stripped 6 bases from V and 1 base from J, with 16 bases between. Germline CDR1 reads SNHLY; CDR2 reads FYNNEI. The CDR3 sequence: CASSFTRDKSNQPQHF. Here the CDR3 DNA reads TGTGCCAGCAGCTTCACCCGGGACAAAAGCAATCAGCCCCAGCATTTT.

The chain has TRBV2 and TRBJ1-6; 9 nucleotides line up with TRBD1. This CDR3 region has 16 residues. V trimming: 0 bases; J trimming: 7 bases; junction bases outside the gene matches: 4. CDR1 and CDR2 from the germline V gene are SNHLY and FYNNEI. CDR3 protein: CASSEAGTGSNSPLHF. CDR3 nucleotides: TGTGCCAGCAGTGAAGCTGGGACAGGGTCAAATTCACCCCTCCACTTT.

The V call is TRBV12-3 or TRBV12-4, the J call TRBJ1-5; D uncertain. V lost 6 bases, J lost 6 bases, and 9 bases lay in between. The CDR3 runs 12 residues. The CDR3 protein is CASSYGGQPQHF. The CDR3 coding sequence is TGTGCCAGCAGCTACGGTGGTCAGCCCCAGCATTTT.

This clone has only a few counts. CDR3 DNA: TGTGCCAGCAGCTTATCCCCAGGGGGTTCACCCCTCCACTTT. This sequence encodes CASSLSPGGSPLHF. This chain connects TRBV7-3 to TRBJ1-6; 7 nucleotides agree with TRBD1. The CDR3 spans 14 residues. Germline V gene data show CDR1 as SGHTA and CDR2 as FQGTGA. V shed 2 bases and J 9 bases; nucleotides not matched to a gene: 4.

V is TRBV30 and J is TRBJ2-6, with a possible D match to TRBD1 (5 bases). Trimming stripped 1 base from V and 4 bases from J, with 11 bases between. This CDR3 contains 15 residues. The germline gives CDR1 GTSNPN, CDR2 SVGIG (reference sequence). The chain's CDR3 is CAWSDLGAGANVLTF. Here the CDR3 DNA reads TGTGCCTGGAGTGACTTAGGGGCAGGGGCCAACGTCCTGACTTTC.

The rearrangement joins TRBV20-1 to TRBJ2-7; TRBD1 matches 7 bases. The V gene's germline CDR1 is DFQATT and CDR2 SNEGSKA (reference sequence). Trimming at V came to 5 bases and at J to 3 bases, leaving 1 base not matched to a gene. The CDR3 loop spans 11 amino acids. CDR3 nucleotide sequence: TGCAGTGCTCAGGGGGTCTACGAGCAGTACTTC. It codes for CSAQGVYEQYF.

The chain employs TRBV2 and TRBJ2-7; 9 nucleotides align to TRBD2. This CDR3 spans 18 amino acids. Losses at the gene ends were 4 bases for V and 0 bases for J; bases not matched to a gene: 13. Germline CDR1 reads SNHLY; CDR2 reads FYNNEI. CDR3 sequence reads: CASSALSGTSFLSYEQYF. The CDR3 DNA is TGTGCCAGCAGTGCACTATCCGGGACTAGCTTCCTCTCCTACGAGCAGTACTTC.

This clone showed up just once. V is TRBV7-2 and J is TRBJ2-3; 12 bases are shared with TRBD2. After removal of 3 bases from V and 4 bases from J, the junction contained 5 bases not matched to a gene. CDR3 length equals 16 residues. Germline CDR1 is SGHTA and CDR2 is FQGNSA. CDR3 amino acids: CASSFWLAGGADTQYF. CDR3 nucleotides: TGTGCCAGCAGCTTTTGGCTAGCGGGGGGGGCAGATACGCAGTATTTT.

V usage is TRBV3-1 (or the pseudogene TRBV3-2) and J usage is TRBJ1-4; 7 nucleotides align to TRBD1. Germline CDR1 LGHDT, CDR2 YNNKEL (reference sequence). The CDR3 is 14 amino acids. Trimming cost V 4 bases and J 5 bases; bases outside gene matches: 4. The CDR3 loop is CASSRQTGNEKLFF. DNA for the CDR3: TGTGCCAGCAGCCGGCAGACAGGGAATGAAAAACTGTTTTTT.

This clone has more than one count but fewer than ten. The rearrangement joins TRBV29-1 to TRBJ1-2; D perhaps matches TRBD1 (6 bases). The CDR3 is 17 amino acids. V was trimmed by 0 bases and J by 5 bases, leaving 22 bases between them. From germline, CDR1 is SQVTM and CDR2 ANQGSEA. CDR3 sequence reads: CSVEDSLRRGENYGYTF. CDR3 sequence (DNA): TGCAGCGTTGAAGATTCACTACGCAGGGGTGAAAATTATGGCTACACCTTC.

This sequence joins TRBV4-3 and TRBJ1-2, with 8 nucleotides matching TRBD1. J gave up 7 bases and V 4 bases, and 5 bases lay outside the gene matches. This CDR3 comprises 13 residues. Per germline, CDR1 LGHNA and CDR2 YSLEER. Here the CDR3 DNA reads TGCGCCAGCAGCCTCACACAGGGGGGTGGCTACACCTTC. This sequence encodes CASSLTQGGGYTF.

This clone was recorded once. V gene TRBV3-1 (or the pseudogene TRBV3-2) combines with J gene TRBJ1-2; no clear D gene. Trimming removed 4 bases from V and 8 bases from J, with 14 bases in between. Germline loops: CDR1 LGHDT, CDR2 YNNKEL (reference sequence). This CDR3 region has 13 residues. The CDR3 here is CASSPDQVVGYTF. The CDR3 DNA reads as TGTGCCAGCAGCCCAGACCAGGTAGTCGGCTACACCTTC.

The J gene is TRBJ1-2, the V gene TRBV3-1 (or the pseudogene TRBV3-2), with D possibly matching TRBD1 (5 bases). The V and J ends lost 3 bases and 4 bases respectively, with 15 bases between them. Germline CDR1 LGHDT, CDR2 YNNKEL (reference sequence). The length of the CDR3 is 15 residues. The CDR3 loop is CASSQTAGLRYGYTF. The CDR3 DNA follows: TGTGCCAGCAGCCAGACGGCAGGGTTACGCTATGGCTACACCTTC.

This clone was seen a few times. The chain couples TRBV5-1 to TRBJ1-3; TRBD1 might be the D (5 bases). The CDR3 runs to 15 residues. V lost 9 bases and J 0 bases, leaving 16 bases between the germline ends. Germline CDR1 reads SGHRS; CDR2 reads YFSETQ. This CDR3 is CATTRDGSSGNTIYF. CDR3 nucleotides: TGCGCCACCACCAGGGACGGGAGCTCTGGAAACACCATATATTTT.

This clone has a handful of counts. This chain joins TRBV5-1 and TRBJ2-2; 7 bases map to TRBD1. With V trimmed by 8 bases and J by 4 bases, 5 bases remained unmatched. The germline CDR1 and CDR2 sequences are SGHRS and YFSETQ. The CDR3 spans 13 residues. CDR3 sequence reads: CASTTGVTGELFF. As DNA, the CDR3 is TGCGCCAGTACCACAGGGGTCACCGGGGAGCTGTTTTTT.